These 6 T cell receptor beta chains share one sample of origin, sequenced in a study of patients and donors after allogeneic stem cell transplantation. From the RT-PCR reads, TCRdb called clonotypes with MiXCR, one entry per CDR3 protein. There are about 39,000 distinct CDR3 sequences in the sample; more than 30% occur only once, and around 72% lies in the top ten. The sequenced sample was blood, either unsorted or a sorted T cell fraction (not recorded which). These receptors came from a human donor who was either an allogeneic HSCT recipient or a stem cell or donor lymphocyte infusion donor (not recorded which). It is not recorded whose cells these are; they may come from a transplant donor.

This clonotype was counted at least ten times. The V and J genes are TRBV12-3 or TRBV12-4 and TRBJ1-2; D gene ambiguous. The CDR3 extends over 11 amino acids. The V end lost 2 bases, the J end lost 9 bases, and 7 bases lay between the germline ends. CDR3 residues: CASSLRSRYTF. The DNA for the CDR3 is TGTGCCAGCAGTTTAAGGTCCCGCTACACCTTC.

J is TRBJ2-7 and V is TRBV6-5; TRBD1 matches at 7 bases. After removal of 7 bases from V and 5 bases from J, the junction contained 14 bases not matched to a gene. CDR1 and CDR2 (germline): MNHEY, SVGAGI. This CDR3 is built from 15 residues. The CDR3 DNA is TGTGCCAGCAATAAGTTTGACAGGGTTCACGACGAGCAGTACTTC. Translating gives CASNKFDRVHDEQYF.

The table lists this clonotype with a few counts. The rearrangement joins TRBV10-3 to TRBJ1-6; D possibly corresponds to TRBD1 (5 bases). This CDR3 is 17 amino acids long. The germline V and J ends were trimmed by 2 bases and 7 bases, with 18 bases remaining between them. The V gene's germline CDR1 is ENHRY and CDR2 SYGVKD. The chain's CDR3 is CAISEPWTLGENSPLHF. The CDR3 DNA reads as TGTGCCATCAGTGAGCCCTGGACTTTAGGGGAAAATTCACCCCTCCACTTT.

The chain employs TRBV20-1 and TRBJ1-4, with unresolved D. V was pared by 1 base and J by 11 bases, with 11 bases between. This CDR3 is 12 amino acids long. The germline CDR1 and CDR2 sequences are DFQATT and SNEGSKA (reference sequence). CDR3 sequence: CSARGRLGKLFF. The CDR3, as DNA: TGCAGTGCTAGAGGGCGGCTGGGGAAACTGTTTTTT.

J is TRBJ1-5 and V is TRBV24-1; 7 bases agree with TRBD1. There are 14 residues in the CDR3. Germline lookup yields CDR1 KGHDR and CDR2 SFDVKD. J was trimmed by 5 bases and V by 4 bases; bases with no gene match: 4. The DNA of the CDR3 is TGTGCCACCAGTGAGTACAGGGGCCATCAGCCCCAGCATTTT. Protein sequence: CATSEYRGHQPQHF.

The chain carries TRBV13 and TRBJ1-3, with D uncertain. The CDR3 is 14 residues long. CDR1 and CDR2 (germline): PRHDT, FYEKMQ (reference sequence). V shed 6 bases and J shed 4 bases, with 13 bases lying between them. The CDR3 sequence: CASRQRGEGNTIYF. In nucleotides, the CDR3 is TGTGCCAGCAGACAACGGGGAGAAGGAAACACCATATATTTT. Complete variable domain (other parts from reference TRBV13 and TRBJ1-3): AAGVIQSPRHLIKEKRETATLKCYPIPRHDTVYWYQQGPGQDPQFLISFYEKMQSDKGSIPDRFSAQQFSDYHSELNMSSLELGDSALYFCASRQRGEGNTIYFGEGSWLTVV.